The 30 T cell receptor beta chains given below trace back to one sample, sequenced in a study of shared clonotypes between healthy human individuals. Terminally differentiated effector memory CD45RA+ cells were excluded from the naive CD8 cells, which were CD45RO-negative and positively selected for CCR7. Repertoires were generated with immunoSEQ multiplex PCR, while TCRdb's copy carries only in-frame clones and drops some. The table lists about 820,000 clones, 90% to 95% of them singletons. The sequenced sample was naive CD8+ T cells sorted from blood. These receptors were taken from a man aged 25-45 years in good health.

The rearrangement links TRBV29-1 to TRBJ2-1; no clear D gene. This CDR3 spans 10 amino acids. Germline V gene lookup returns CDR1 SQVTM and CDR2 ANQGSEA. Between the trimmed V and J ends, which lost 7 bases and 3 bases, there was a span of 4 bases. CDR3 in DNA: TGCAGCGCGGGCTACAATGAGCAGTTCTTC. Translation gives CSAGYNEQFF.

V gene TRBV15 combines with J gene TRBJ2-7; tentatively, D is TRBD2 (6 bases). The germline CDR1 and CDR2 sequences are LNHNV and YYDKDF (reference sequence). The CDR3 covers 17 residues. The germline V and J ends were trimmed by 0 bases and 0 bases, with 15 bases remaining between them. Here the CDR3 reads CATSRDWLASSSYEQYF. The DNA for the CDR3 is TGTGCCACCAGCAGAGATTGGCTAGCGAGTAGCTCCTACGAGCAGTACTTC.

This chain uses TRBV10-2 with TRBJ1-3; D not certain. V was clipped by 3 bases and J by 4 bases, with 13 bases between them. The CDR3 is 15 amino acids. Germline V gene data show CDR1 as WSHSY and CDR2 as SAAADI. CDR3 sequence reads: CASSELAGTGNTIYF. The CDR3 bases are TGCGCCAGCAGTGAATTGGCAGGAACGGGAAACACCATATATTTT.

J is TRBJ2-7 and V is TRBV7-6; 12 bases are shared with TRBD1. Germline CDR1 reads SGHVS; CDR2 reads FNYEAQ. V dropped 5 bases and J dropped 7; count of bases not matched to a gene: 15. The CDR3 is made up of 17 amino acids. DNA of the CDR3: TGTGCCAGCAGCCAAGGACGCCTGGGACAGGGGGCGAGGGAGCAGTACTTC. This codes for CASSQGRLGQGAREQYF.

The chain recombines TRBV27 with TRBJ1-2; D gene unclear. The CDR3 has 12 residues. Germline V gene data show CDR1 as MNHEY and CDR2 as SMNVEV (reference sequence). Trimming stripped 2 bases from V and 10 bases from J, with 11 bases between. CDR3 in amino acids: CASSLLGGTYTF. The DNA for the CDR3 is TGTGCCAGCAGTTTACTTGGTGGTACCTACACCTTC.

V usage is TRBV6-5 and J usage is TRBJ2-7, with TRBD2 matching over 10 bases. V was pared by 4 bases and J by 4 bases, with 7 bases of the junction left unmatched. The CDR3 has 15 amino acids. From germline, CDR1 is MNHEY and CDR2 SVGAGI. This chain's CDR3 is CASSSAAGGAYEQYF. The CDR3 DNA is TGTGCCAGCAGTTCGGCAGCGGGGGGGGCTTACGAGCAGTACTTC.

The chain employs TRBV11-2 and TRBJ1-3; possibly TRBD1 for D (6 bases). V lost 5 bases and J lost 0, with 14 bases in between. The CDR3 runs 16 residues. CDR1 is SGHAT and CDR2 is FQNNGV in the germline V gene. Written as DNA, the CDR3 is TGTGCCAGCAGCCTTTCGCAGGGGATCTCTGGAAACACCATATATTTT. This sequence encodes CASSLSQGISGNTIYF. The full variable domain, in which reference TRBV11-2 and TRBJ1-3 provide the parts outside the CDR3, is EAGVAQSPRYKIIEKRQSVAFWCNPISGHATLYWYQQILGQGPKLLIQFQNNGVVDDSQLPKDRFSAERLKGVDSTLKIQPAKLEDSAVYLCASSLSQGISGNTIYFGEGSWLTVV.

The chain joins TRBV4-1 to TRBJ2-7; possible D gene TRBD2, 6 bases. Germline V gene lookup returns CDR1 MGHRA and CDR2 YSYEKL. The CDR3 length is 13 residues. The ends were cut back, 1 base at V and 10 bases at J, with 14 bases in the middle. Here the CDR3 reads CASSQGGVVEQYF. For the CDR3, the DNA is TGCGCCAGCAGCCAAGGGGGGGTGGTCGAACAGTACTTC.

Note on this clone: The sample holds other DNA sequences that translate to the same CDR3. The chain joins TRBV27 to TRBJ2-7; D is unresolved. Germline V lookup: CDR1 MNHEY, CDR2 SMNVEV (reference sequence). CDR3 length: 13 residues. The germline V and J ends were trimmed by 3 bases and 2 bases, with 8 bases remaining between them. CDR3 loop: CASSLGPTYEQYF. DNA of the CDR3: TGTGCCAGCAGTTTGGGTCCAACCTACGAGCAGTACTTC.

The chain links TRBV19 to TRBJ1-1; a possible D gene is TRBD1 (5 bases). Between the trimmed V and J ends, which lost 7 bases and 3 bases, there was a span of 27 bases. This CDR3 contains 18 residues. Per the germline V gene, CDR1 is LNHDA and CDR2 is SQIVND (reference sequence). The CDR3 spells CASTGPPATRAMDTEAFF. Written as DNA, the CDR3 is TGTGCCAGTACGGGCCCTCCCGCGACCAGGGCGATGGACACTGAAGCTTTCTTT.

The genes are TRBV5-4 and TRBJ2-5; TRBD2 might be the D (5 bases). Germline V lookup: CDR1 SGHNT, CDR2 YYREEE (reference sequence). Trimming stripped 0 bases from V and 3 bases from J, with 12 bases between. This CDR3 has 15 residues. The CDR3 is CASSLVGVGEETQYF. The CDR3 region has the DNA TGTGCCAGCAGCTTGGTCGGGGTTGGGGAAGAGACCCAGTACTTC.

CDR3 loop: CASSIGIQPYNEQFF. The CDR3 DNA sequence: TGTGCCAGTAGTATAGGGATACAGCCTTACAATGAGCAGTTCTTC. V gene TRBV19 combines with J gene TRBJ2-1; D ambiguous. CDR1 LNHDA and CDR2 SQIVND come from the germline V gene (reference sequence). Trimming took off 1 base at V and 4 bases at J, with 11 bases between the two ends. The CDR3 loop spans 15 amino acids.

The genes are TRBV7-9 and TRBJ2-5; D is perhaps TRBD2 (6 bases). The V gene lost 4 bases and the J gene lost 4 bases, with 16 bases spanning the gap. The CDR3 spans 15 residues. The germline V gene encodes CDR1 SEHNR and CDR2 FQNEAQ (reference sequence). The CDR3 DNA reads TGTGCCAGCAGCTCCCCGAGCGGGTCTAGAGAGACCCAGTACTTC. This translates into CASSSPSGSRETQYF.

CDR3 coding DNA: TGCGCCAGCAGCCCGAGACAGGGGTTCCACGAGCAGTACTTC. Its translation is CASSPRQGFHEQYF. The gene calls are TRBV4-1 and TRBJ2-7; 8 bases match TRBD1. In germline, CDR1 is MGHRA, CDR2 YSYEKL. After removal of 4 bases from V and 5 bases from J, the junction contained 7 bases not matched to a gene. CDR3 length: 14 amino acids.

In nucleotides, the CDR3 is TGTGCCAGCAGCCAACTCCTCGGTCCAACTACCACAGATACGCAGTATTTT. It codes for CASSQLLGPTTTDTQYF. This rearrangement joins TRBV4-2 to TRBJ2-3, with D hard to call. This CDR3 has 17 residues. Between the trimmed V and J ends, which lost 2 bases and 2 bases, there was a span of 17 bases. Looked up from germline, CDR1 is LGHNA and CDR2 is YNFKEQ.

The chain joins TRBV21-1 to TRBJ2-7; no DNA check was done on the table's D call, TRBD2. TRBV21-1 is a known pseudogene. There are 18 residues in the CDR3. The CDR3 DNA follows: TGTGCCAGCAGCAAAGCGACTAGCGGGAGTCAACCGTCCCACGAGCAGTACTTC. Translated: CASSKATSGSQPSHEQYF.

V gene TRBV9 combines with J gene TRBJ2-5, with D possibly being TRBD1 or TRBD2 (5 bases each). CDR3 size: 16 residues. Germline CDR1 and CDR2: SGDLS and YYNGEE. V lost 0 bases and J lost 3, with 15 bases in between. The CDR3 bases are TGTGCCAGCAGCGTAGGAATGGGGGTAGGAGAAGAGACCCAGTACTTC. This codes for CASSVGMGVGEETQYF.

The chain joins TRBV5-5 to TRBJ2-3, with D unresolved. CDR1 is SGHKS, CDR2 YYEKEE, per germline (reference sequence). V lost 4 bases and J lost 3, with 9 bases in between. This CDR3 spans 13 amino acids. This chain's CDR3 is CASSPVWTDTQYF. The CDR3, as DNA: TGTGCCAGCAGCCCAGTTTGGACAGATACGCAGTATTTT.

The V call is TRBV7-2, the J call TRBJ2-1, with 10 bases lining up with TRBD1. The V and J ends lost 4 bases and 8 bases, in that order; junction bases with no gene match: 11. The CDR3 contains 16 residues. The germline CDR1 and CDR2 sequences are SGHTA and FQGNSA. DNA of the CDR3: TGTGCCAGCAGCTCGACAGGGGGCGATCTGATCGATGAGCAGTTCTTC. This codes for CASSSTGGDLIDEQFF.

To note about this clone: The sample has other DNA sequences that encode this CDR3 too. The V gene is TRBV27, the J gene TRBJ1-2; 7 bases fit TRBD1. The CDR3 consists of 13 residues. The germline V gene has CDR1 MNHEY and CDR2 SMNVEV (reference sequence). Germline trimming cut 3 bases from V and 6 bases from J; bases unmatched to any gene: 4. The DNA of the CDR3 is TGTGCCAGCAGTTTGATTACAGGGGATGGCTACACCTTC. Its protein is CASSLITGDGYTF.

The CDR3 is CASVRGTDTQYF. The CDR3 DNA is TGTGCCAGCGTGAGAGGCACAGATACGCAGTATTTT. The chain carries TRBV2 and TRBJ2-3; no firm D call. CDR3 length: 12 residues. From germline, CDR1 is SNHLY and CDR2 FYNNEI. Deletions cut 8 bases from V and 1 base from J, with 7 bases between.

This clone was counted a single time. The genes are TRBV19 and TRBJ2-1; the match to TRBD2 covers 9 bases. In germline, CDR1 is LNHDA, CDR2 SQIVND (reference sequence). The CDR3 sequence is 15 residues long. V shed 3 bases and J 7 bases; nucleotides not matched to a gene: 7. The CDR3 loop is CASSMGTSPLNEQFF. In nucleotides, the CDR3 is TGTGCCAGTAGTATGGGGACTAGCCCATTGAATGAGCAGTTCTTC.

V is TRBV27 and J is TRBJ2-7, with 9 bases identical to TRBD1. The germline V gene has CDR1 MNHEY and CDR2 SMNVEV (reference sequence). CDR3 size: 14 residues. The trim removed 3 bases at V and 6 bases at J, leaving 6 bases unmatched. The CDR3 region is CASSFVGTGREQYF. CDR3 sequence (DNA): TGTGCCAGCAGTTTTGTGGGGACAGGGCGCGAGCAGTACTTC.

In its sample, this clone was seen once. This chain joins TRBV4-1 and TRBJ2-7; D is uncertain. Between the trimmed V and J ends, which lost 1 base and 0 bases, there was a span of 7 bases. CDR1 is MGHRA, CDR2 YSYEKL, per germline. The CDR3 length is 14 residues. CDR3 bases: TGCGCCAGCAGCCAAGCCTTGAGCTCCTACGAGCAGTACTTC. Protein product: CASSQALSSYEQYF.

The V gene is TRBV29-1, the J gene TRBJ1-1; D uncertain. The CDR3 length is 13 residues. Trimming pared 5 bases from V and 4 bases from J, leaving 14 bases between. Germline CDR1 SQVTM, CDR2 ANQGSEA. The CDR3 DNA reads TGCAGCGTTATAATACGGCTTGGCACTGAAGCTTTCTTT. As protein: CSVIIRLGTEAFF. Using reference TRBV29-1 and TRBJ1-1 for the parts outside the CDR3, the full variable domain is SAVISQKPSRDICQRGTSLTIQCQVDSQVTMMFWYRQQPGQSLTLIATANQGSEATYESGFVIDKFPISRPNLTFSTLTVSNMSPEDSSIYLCSVIIRLGTEAFFGQGTRLTVV.

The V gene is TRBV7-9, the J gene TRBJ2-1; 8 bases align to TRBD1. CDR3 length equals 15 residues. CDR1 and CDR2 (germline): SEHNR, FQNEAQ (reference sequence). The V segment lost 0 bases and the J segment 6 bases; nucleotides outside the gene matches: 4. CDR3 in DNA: TGTGCCAGCAGCTTAGCACAGGGGGACAGCAATGAGCAGTTCTTC. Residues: CASSLAQGDSNEQFF. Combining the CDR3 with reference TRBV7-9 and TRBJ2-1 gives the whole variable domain DTGVSQNPRHKITKRGQNVTFRCDPISEHNRLYWYRQTLGQGPEFLTYFQNEAQLEKSRLLSDRFSAERPKGSFSTLEIQRTEQGDSAMYLCASSLAQGDSNEQFFGPGTRLTVL.

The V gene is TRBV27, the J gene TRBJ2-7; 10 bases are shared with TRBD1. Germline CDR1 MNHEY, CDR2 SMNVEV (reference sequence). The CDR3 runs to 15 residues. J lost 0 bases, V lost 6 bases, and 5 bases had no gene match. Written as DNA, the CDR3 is TGTGCCAGCAGCGTGACAGGGGGCAACTCCTACGAGCAGTACTTC. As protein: CASSVTGGNSYEQYF.

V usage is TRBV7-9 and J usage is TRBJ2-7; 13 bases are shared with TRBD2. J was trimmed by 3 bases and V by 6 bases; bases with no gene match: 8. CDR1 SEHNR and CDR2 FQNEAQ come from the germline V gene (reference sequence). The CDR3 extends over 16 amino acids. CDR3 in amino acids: CASSQLAGGRFYEQYF. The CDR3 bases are TGTGCCAGCAGTCAACTAGCGGGAGGGCGTTTCTACGAGCAGTACTTC.

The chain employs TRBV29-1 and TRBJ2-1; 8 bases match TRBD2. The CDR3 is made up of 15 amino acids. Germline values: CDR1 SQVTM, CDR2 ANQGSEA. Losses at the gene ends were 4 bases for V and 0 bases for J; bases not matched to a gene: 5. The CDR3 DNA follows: TGCAGCGTTGTTTACAGCGGGAGCTCCTACAATGAGCAGTTCTTC. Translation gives CSVVYSGSSYNEQFF.

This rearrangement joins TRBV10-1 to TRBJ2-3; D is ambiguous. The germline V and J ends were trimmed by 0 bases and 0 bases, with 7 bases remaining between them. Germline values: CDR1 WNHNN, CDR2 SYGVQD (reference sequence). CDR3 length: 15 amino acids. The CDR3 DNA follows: TGCGCCAGCAGTGAGTCATGGGGTAGCACAGATACGCAGTATTTT. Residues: CASSESWGSTDTQYF.